Presented here are 15 T cell receptor beta chains from one specimen sequenced in a study of T cell repertoires in cytomegalovirus infection. Their recognized antigens are unknown. In TCRdb, the reads were re-called with MiXCR into one record per CDR3 protein. The sample shows roughly 80,000 distinct CDR3 sequences, roughly a quarter of them seen only once. The sample was CD8+ T cells from cultured PBMCs, taken from culture after CMV antigen stimulation. The receptors were gathered from a human donor in good health (CMV status not recorded). Some clones in this sample may be carry-over from other donors' samples.

This clonotype was observed at least ten times. The chain uses TRBV7-9 and TRBJ1-4, with TRBD1 matching over 10 bases. Trimming at V came to 5 bases and at J to 8 bases, leaving 8 bases not matched to a gene. The germline V gene has CDR1 SEHNR and CDR2 FQNEAQ (reference sequence). This CDR3 is built from 15 residues. Written as DNA, the CDR3 is TGTGCCAGCAGCCCAGGGACAGGGGAGAAGGAAAAACTGTTTTTT. Residues: CASSPGTGEKEKLFF.

This clonotype appeared many times. J is TRBJ2-7 and V is TRBV7-9, with 9 bases that match TRBD1. Germline loops: CDR1 SEHNR, CDR2 FQNEAQ (reference sequence). This CDR3 spans 15 amino acids. V lost 4 bases to trimming and J lost 2 bases; unmatched junction nucleotides: 6. The CDR3 sequence is CASSSNRDRAYEQYF. CDR3 in DNA: TGTGCCAGCAGCTCAAACCGGGACAGGGCCTACGAGCAGTACTTC.

J is TRBJ2-2 and V is TRBV24-1; D gene ambiguous. In germline, CDR1 is KGHDR, CDR2 SFDVKD. V gave up 4 bases and J gave up 7 bases, with 9 bases separating them. This CDR3 has 13 residues. The CDR3 loop reads CATSEKAHGELFF. The CDR3 region has the DNA TGTGCCACCAGTGAAAAGGCCCACGGGGAGCTGTTTTTT.

This clonotype was found a few times. This chain uses TRBV19 with TRBJ2-1, with D hard to call. The length of the CDR3 is 13 residues. The V end lost 9 bases, the J end lost 1 base, and 10 bases lay between the germline ends. Germline V gives CDR1 LNHDA, CDR2 SQIVND (reference sequence). CDR3: CASYSFSYNEQFF. In DNA, the CDR3 is TGTGCCAGCTACAGTTTTTCCTACAATGAGCAGTTCTTC.

The chain couples TRBV5-8 to TRBJ1-5; D remains ambiguous. V shed 0 bases and J shed 2 bases, with 3 bases lying between them. Per the germline V gene, CDR1 is SGHTS and CDR2 is YDEGEE. CDR3 length: 13 residues. The DNA for the CDR3 is TGTGCCAGCAGCTTGGTTGGCAATCAGCCCCAGCATTTT. Its translation is CASSLVGNQPQHF.

This clonotype has a count of ten or more. This chain uses TRBV28 with TRBJ1-1, with unresolved D. This CDR3 contains 15 residues. Germline CDR1 MDHEN, CDR2 SYDVKM. Deletions cut 4 bases from V and 1 base from J, with 13 bases between. The CDR3 DNA reads TGTGCCAGCAGTTCACCATCGAACAGGAACACTGAAGCTTTCTTT. It encodes CASSSPSNRNTEAFF.

The chain joins TRBV20-1 to TRBJ1-2; D remains unclear. The V gene's germline CDR1 is DFQATT and CDR2 SNEGSKA (reference sequence). Trimming removed 3 bases at V and 3 bases at J, with 14 bases between. This CDR3 has 14 residues. CDR3 residues: CSASLREQDYGYTF. The CDR3 nucleotides read TGCAGTGCTAGTCTGAGGGAGCAAGACTATGGCTACACCTTC.

With regard to this clonotype: This may arise from a read error, as a much more abundant clone is one base away. This chain uses TRBV7-8 with TRBJ1-3; a possible D gene is TRBD1 (6 bases). Germline-derived CDR1 and CDR2 are SGHVS and FQNEAQ. This CDR3 spans 16 amino acids. Here the CDR3 DNA reads TGTGCCAGCAGCTTAGCGTGGGGGGGCCGTGGAAACATCATATATTTT. This sequence encodes CASSLAWGGRGNIIYF.

In its sample, this clonotype was seen many times. J is TRBJ1-5 and V is TRBV12-3 or TRBV12-4, with D hard to call. This CDR3 has 15 residues. V lost 2 bases and J 1 base, leaving 9 bases between the germline ends. The CDR3 sequence: CASSLLVTSNQPQHF. DNA for the CDR3: TGTGCCAGCAGTTTATTGGTCACAAGCAATCAGCCCCAGCATTTT.

This chain joins TRBV7-2 and TRBJ2-7; D is possibly TRBD1 (6 bases). Per germline, CDR1 SGHTA and CDR2 FQGNSA. V was cut by 5 bases and J by 8 bases, with 19 bases left in between. The CDR3 has 14 amino acids. The CDR3 bases are TGTGCCAGCAGCGAGGACAGCCCCGGAACTAAGCAGTACTTC. Amino acids: CASSEDSPGTKQYF. The entire variable domain, with the rest obtained from reference TRBV7-2 and TRBJ2-7, is as follows: GAGVSQSPSNKVTEKGKDVELRCDPISGHTALYWYRQSLGQGLEFLIYFQGNSAPDKSGLPSDRFSAERTGGSVSTLTIQRTQQEDSAVYLCASSEDSPGTKQYFGPGTRLTVT.

This clonotype occurred many times. The V call is TRBV7-2, the J call TRBJ2-3; weak D call: TRBD2 (7 bases). CDR1 and CDR2 (germline): SGHTA, FQGNSA. This CDR3 region has 15 residues. Trimming took off 2 bases at V and 14 bases at J, with 23 bases between the two ends. CDR3 DNA sequence: TGTGCCAGCAGCTTATCCATTAGGGGGGGCCCCCCCACGTATTTT. It specifies CASSLSIRGGPPTYF.

The chain links TRBV20-1 to TRBJ2-3; weak D call: TRBD1 (6 bases). Trimming stripped 5 bases from V and 5 bases from J, with 8 bases between. Looked up from germline, CDR1 is DFQATT and CDR2 is SNEGSKA (reference sequence). The CDR3 is made up of 11 amino acids. The CDR3 protein is CSAAGVDTQYF. The CDR3 coding sequence is TGCAGTGCTGCAGGGGTAGATACGCAGTATTTT.

There are many counts of this clonotype. The rearrangement links TRBV11-1 to TRBJ1-2; 8 positions agree with TRBD1. CDR1 is SGHAT, CDR2 FQDESV, per germline (reference sequence). The junction had 8 bases not matched to a gene; V was cut back by 5 bases and J by 3 bases. The CDR3 is made up of 15 amino acids. The CDR3 nucleotides are TGTGCCAGCAGCCCTCGGACAGGGAAGGACTATGGCTACACCTTC. Its translation is CASSPRTGKDYGYTF.

J is TRBJ2-7 and V is TRBV6-2 or TRBV6-3; a possible D gene is TRBD1 (6 bases). Per the germline V gene, CDR1 is MNHEY and CDR2 is SVGEGT. V dropped 6 bases and J dropped 0 bases, with 15 bases sitting between them. The CDR3 is 15 residues long. The DNA for the CDR3 is TGTGCCAGCAGATACCGGGACAACCCCTCCTACGAGCAGTACTTC. This gives the protein CASRYRDNPSYEQYF.

Concerning this clonotype itself: Its ends do not fully match the called genes, so a read error is possible. Here the CDR3 DNA reads TGTGCCAGTAGTCTAGATGGAACGGCTGAAGCTTTCTTT. This gives the protein CASSLDGTAEAFF. The J gene is TRBJ1-1, the V gene TRBV19; D remains unclear. The CDR3 spans 13 residues. The germline gives CDR1 LNHDA, CDR2 SQIVND (reference sequence).